This T cell receptor (beta chain) was documented in a study of Graves' ophthalmopathy and Graves' hyperthyroidism. Amplification of the TCR beta CDR3 regions used RNA transcripts (as template). A first-round RT-PCR used HTBI primers, followed by a second-round multiplex PCR. TCRdb reprocessed the multiplex PCR reads with MiXCR, giving one entry per CDR3 protein. The repertoire includes 660,000 or so distinct CDR3 sequences, 35% to 50% of them detected once, and 3% to 3.5% sits in the top ten. V lost 7 bases to trimming and J lost 7 bases, with 10 bases between them. CDR3 length: 12 residues. Per germline, CDR1 LNHNV and CDR2 YYDKDF (reference sequence).

The specimen sequenced was peripheral blood. The source of this sequence is an adult man with Graves' ophthalmopathy. The V gene is TRBV15, the J gene TRBJ1-4; the D gene is possibly TRBD1 (6 bases). The CDR3 here is CATKDRGEKLFF. The CDR3 DNA follows: TGTGCCACCAAGGACAGAGGTGAAAAACTGTTTTTT.